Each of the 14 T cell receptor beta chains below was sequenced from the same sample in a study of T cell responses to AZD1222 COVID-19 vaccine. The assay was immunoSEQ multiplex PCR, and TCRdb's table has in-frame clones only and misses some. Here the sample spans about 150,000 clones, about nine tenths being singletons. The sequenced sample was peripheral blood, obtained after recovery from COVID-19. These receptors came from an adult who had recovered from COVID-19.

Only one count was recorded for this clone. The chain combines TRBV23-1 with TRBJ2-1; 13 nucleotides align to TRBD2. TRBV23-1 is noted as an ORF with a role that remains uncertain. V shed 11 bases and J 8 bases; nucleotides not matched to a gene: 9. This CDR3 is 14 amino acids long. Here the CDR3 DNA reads TGCGCCGGATTGAGGACTAGCGGGAGTCATGAGCAGTTCTTC. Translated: CAGLRTSGSHEQFF.

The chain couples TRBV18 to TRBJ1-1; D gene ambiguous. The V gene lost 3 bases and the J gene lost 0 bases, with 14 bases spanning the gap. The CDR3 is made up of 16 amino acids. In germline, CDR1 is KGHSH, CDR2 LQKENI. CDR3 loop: CASSPIQALMNTEAFF. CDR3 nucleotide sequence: TGTGCCAGCTCACCGATCCAGGCCCTAATGAACACTGAAGCTTTCTTT.

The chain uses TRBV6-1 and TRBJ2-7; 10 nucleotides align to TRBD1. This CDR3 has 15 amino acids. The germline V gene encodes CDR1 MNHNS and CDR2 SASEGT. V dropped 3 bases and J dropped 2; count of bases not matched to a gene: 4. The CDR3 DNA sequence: TGTGCCAGCAGTGACAGACAGGGGGCCCCCTACGAGCAGTACTTC. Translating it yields CASSDRQGAPYEQYF.

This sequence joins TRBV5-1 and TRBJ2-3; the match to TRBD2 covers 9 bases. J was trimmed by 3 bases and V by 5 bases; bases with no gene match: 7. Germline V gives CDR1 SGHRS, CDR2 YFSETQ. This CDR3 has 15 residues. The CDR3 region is CASRFSGGVTDTQYF. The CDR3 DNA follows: TGCGCCAGCAGATTTAGCGGGGGTGTGACAGATACGCAGTATTTT. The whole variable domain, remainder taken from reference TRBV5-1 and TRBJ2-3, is KAGVTQTPRYLIKTRGQQVTLSCSPISGHRSVSWYQQTPGQGLQFLFEYFSETQRNKGNFPGRFSGRQFSNSRSEMNVSTLELGDSALYLCASRFSGGVTDTQYFGPGTRLTVL.

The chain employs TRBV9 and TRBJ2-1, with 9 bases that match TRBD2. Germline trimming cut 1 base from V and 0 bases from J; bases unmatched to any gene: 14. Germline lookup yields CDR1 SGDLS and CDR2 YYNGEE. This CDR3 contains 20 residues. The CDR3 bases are TGTGCCAGCAGCGTAAGCCGGCTAGCGGGAATTAAAAGCTCCTACAATGAGCAGTTCTTC. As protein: CASSVSRLAGIKSSYNEQFF.

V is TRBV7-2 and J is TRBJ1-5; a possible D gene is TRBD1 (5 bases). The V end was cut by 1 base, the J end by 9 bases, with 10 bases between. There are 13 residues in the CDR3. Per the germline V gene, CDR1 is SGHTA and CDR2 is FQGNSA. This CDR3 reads CASSLVGQRPQHF. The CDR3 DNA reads TGTGCCAGCAGCTTAGTCGGACAACGGCCCCAGCATTTT. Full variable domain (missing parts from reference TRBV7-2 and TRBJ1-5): GAGVSQSPSNKVTEKGKDVELRCDPISGHTALYWYRQSLGQGLEFLIYFQGNSAPDKSGLPSDRFSAERTGGSVSTLTIQRTQQEDSAVYLCASSLVGQRPQHFGDGTRLSIL.

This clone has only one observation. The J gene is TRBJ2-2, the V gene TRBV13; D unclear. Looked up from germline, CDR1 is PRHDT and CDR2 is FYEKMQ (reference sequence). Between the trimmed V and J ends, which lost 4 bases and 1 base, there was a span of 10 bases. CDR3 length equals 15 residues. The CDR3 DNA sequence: TGTGCCAGCAGCTCCCGACTCATGAACACCGGGGAGCTGTTTTTT. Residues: CASSSRLMNTGELFF.

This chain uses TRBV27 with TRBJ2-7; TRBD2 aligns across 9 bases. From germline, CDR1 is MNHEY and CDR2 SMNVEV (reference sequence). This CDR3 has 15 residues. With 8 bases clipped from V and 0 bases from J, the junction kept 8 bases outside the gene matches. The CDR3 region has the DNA TGTGCCAGCTGGAAAAGGACTAGCGACTCCTACGAGCAGTACTTC. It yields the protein CASWKRTSDSYEQYF.

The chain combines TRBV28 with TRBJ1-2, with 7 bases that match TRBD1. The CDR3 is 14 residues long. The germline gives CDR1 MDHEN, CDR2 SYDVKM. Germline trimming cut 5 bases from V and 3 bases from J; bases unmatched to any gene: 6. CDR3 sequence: CASSLPQGYYGYTF. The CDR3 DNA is TGTGCCAGCAGTCTTCCACAGGGGTACTATGGCTACACCTTC.

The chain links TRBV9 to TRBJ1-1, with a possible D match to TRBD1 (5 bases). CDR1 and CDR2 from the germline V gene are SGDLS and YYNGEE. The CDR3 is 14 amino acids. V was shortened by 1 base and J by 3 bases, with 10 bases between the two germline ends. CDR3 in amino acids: CASSVTGQDTEAFF. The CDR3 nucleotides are TGTGCCAGCAGCGTAACGGGGCAGGACACTGAAGCTTTCTTT.

The CDR3 sequence is CASSFTAGVTYEQYF. As DNA, the CDR3 is TGTGCCAGCAGCTTTACAGCGGGGGTAACCTACGAGCAGTACTTC. The chain joins TRBV7-9 to TRBJ2-7; 8 positions agree with TRBD2. The CDR3 extends over 15 amino acids. With V trimmed by 3 bases and J by 2 bases, 6 bases remained unmatched. The V gene's germline CDR1 is SEHNR and CDR2 FQNEAQ (reference sequence).

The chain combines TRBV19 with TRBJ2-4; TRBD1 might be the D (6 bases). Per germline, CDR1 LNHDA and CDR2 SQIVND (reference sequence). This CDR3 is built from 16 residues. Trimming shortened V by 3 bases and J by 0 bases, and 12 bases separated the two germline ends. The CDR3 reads CASSINGGLAKNIQYF. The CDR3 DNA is TGTGCCAGTAGTATTAATGGGGGCCTAGCCAAAAACATTCAGTACTTC.

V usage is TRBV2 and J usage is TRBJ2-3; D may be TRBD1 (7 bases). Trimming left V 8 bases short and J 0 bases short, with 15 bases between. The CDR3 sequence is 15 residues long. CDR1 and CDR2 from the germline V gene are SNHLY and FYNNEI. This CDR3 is CASYSGGFSTDTQYF. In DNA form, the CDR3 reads TGTGCCAGCTACTCAGGGGGGTTTAGCACAGATACGCAGTATTTT.

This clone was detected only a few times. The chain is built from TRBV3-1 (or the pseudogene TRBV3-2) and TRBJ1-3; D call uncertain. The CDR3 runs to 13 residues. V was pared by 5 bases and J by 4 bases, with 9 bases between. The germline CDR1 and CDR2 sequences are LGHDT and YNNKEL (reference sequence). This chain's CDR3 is CASSLGTGNTIYF. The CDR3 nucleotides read TGTGCCAGCAGCTTAGGCACGGGAAACACCATATATTTT.